Given below is one T cell receptor beta chain in context. Its antigen is still unknown. The data derive from a study of cytomegalovirus exposure and HLA in healthy donors. Study-wide findings and caveats: HLA-A and HLA-B allele assignments for most subjects were reportedly predicted accurately using TCR beta sequences. Rarity held for most TCR sequences, but there were some public TCRs that occurred in many donors. Analyzed later, association rates of TCRs varied across HLA loci, with DRB1 most and HLA-C fewest. Donor immune exposure was known only as CMV serostatus.

The primer mix had 60 Vbeta and 13 Jbeta primers. Libraries were prepared by immunoSEQ multiplex PCR; TCRdb keeps only in-frame clonotypes and omits some of them. The profile shows 160,000 or so clones, roughly 65% of them singletons. The CDR3 is made up of 12 amino acids. Germline CDR1 reads SEHNR; CDR2 reads FQNEAQ (reference sequence). Trimming removed 4 bases from V and 12 bases from J; junction bases left unmatched: 3. Material for sequencing was PBMCs. V gene TRBV7-9 combines with J gene TRBJ1-6; 7 bases fit TRBD1. This sequence was found in a man between 18 and 35 years old in good health and CMV-seropositive. In DNA, the CDR3 is TGTGCCAGCAGCTCAGGGGGTCTACCCCTCCACTTT. Translation gives CASSSGGLPLHF.